These 30 T cell receptor beta chains were sequenced from one sample in a study of T-cell reconstitution after alpha-beta-depleted transplantation in children. The library targeted TCRbeta and was prepared with unique molecular identifiers. TCRdb passed the PCR reads through MiXCR, listing each CDR3 protein once. The table has around 300,000 distinct CDR3 sequences, around 9.1% seen once. Sequenced here: PBMCs, sampled before TCRalphabeta/CD19-depleted stem cell transplant. These receptor sequences come from a boy in the first two years of life with acute myeloid leukemia, due to receive a stem cell transplant.

The V call is TRBV24-1, the J call TRBJ2-1; 7 bases map to TRBD2. The CDR3 loop spans 15 amino acids. V lost 4 bases, J lost 8 bases, and 10 bases stayed unmatched. Germline values: CDR1 KGHDR, CDR2 SFDVKD. CDR3 DNA: TGTGCCACCAGTGACCCCGGACTAGATCCCCATGAGCAGTTCTTC. It encodes CATSDPGLDPHEQFF.

Points on this clonotype: Since a much larger clone is just one base distant, this may be a read error. V usage is TRBV4-3 and J usage is TRBJ2-3, with 11 bases aligning to TRBD2. Germline assignment: CDR1 LGHNA and CDR2 YSLEER. CDR3 length equals 18 residues. Here the CDR3 DNA reads TGCGCCAGCAGCCAAGATGGGCTAGCGGGAGGACTCACAGATAGGCAGTATTTT. This codes for CASSQDGLAGGLTDRQYF.

This clonotype was seen at least ten times. V gene TRBV4-3 combines with J gene TRBJ1-1; D unresolved. The length of the CDR3 is 16 residues. The germline CDR1 and CDR2 sequences are LGHNA and YSLEER. V was cut by 0 bases and J by 2 bases, with 13 bases left in between. CDR3 sequence: CASSQDNVGTNTEAFF. CDR3 nucleotide sequence: TGCGCCAGCAGCCAAGATAACGTCGGAACTAACACTGAAGCTTTCTTT.

The sample holds many counts of this clonotype. V usage is TRBV5-5 and J usage is TRBJ1-1; D remains ambiguous. The germline V gene has CDR1 SGHKS and CDR2 YYEKEE (reference sequence). The CDR3 extends over 13 amino acids. Trimming took off 3 bases at V and 3 bases at J, with 9 bases between the two ends. This chain's CDR3 is CASSYGSYTEAFF. In nucleotides, the CDR3 is TGTGCCAGCAGCTATGGGAGTTACACTGAAGCTTTCTTT.

This clonotype was detected ten times or more. The chain is built from TRBV6-1 and TRBJ2-1; 8 bases map to TRBD2. The V gene's germline CDR1 is MNHNS and CDR2 SASEGT. CDR3 length: 15 amino acids. V lost 2 bases to trimming and J lost 0 bases; unmatched junction nucleotides: 0. This chain's CDR3 is CASSELAGSYNEQFF. CDR3 coding DNA: TGTGCCAGCAGTGAACTAGCGGGCTCCTACAATGAGCAGTTCTTC.

This clonotype was found many times. The rearrangement links TRBV11-2 to TRBJ2-7, with 11 nucleotides matching TRBD2. The CDR3 contains 18 residues. V shed 0 bases and J 0 bases; nucleotides not matched to a gene: 7. The V gene's germline CDR1 is SGHAT and CDR2 FQNNGV. The CDR3 spells CASSLDLAGGPFSYEQYF. The CDR3 nucleotides read TGTGCCAGCAGCTTAGATCTAGCGGGGGGCCCCTTCTCCTACGAGCAGTACTTC.

This chain joins TRBV7-2 and TRBJ2-2, with 7 bases that match TRBD1. Germline trimming cut 5 bases from V and 8 bases from J; bases unmatched to any gene: 8. The CDR3 has 14 amino acids. Germline CDR1 reads SGHTA; CDR2 reads FQGNSA. This CDR3 is CASSRTGLMGELFF. CDR3 in DNA: TGTGCCAGCAGCCGGACAGGCCTTATGGGGGAGCTGTTTTTT.

This clonotype has ten or more counts. The genes are TRBV1 and TRBJ2-7; the table calls TRBD1, which could not be checked here. TRBV1 is an annotated pseudogene. CDR3 length: 17 amino acids. The CDR3 is CTSSHPRTGGGEYEQYF. The CDR3 DNA sequence: TGCACCAGCAGCCATCCCCGGACGGGGGGAGGGGAATACGAGCAGTACTTC.

This clonotype occurred many times. The gene calls are TRBV5-1 and TRBJ2-3, with 8 bases matching TRBD2. Trimming removed 3 bases from V and 2 bases from J; junction bases left unmatched: 5. Germline CDR1 and CDR2: SGHRS and YFSETQ. CDR3 size: 15 residues. As DNA, the CDR3 is TGCGCCAGCAGCTCTCCTAGCGGGTTCACAGATACGCAGTATTTT. This translates into CASSSPSGFTDTQYF.

This clonotype was seen repeatedly, ten times or more. The CDR3 spells CASSPTGAPDTQYF. The CDR3 nucleotides read TGTGCCAGCAGCCCAACAGGGGCCCCAGATACGCAGTATTTT. The J gene is TRBJ2-3, the V gene TRBV7-7; 7 bases are a match to TRBD1. CDR1 is SSHAT and CDR2 is FNYEAQ in the germline V gene (reference sequence). With V trimmed by 5 bases and J by 4 bases, 6 bases remained unmatched. CDR3 length equals 14 residues.

In this sample, this clonotype turned up many times. J is TRBJ2-5 and V is TRBV28; no clear D. Per germline, CDR1 MDHEN and CDR2 SYDVKM. Trimming shortened V by 1 base and J by 3 bases, and 12 bases separated the two germline ends. The CDR3 is made up of 15 amino acids. CDR3 residues: CASSLSHPPKETQYF. In nucleotides, the CDR3 is TGTGCCAGCAGTTTATCCCATCCCCCTAAAGAGACCCAGTACTTC.

The V call is TRBV7-9, the J call TRBJ1-5; 9 bases align to TRBD1. J was trimmed by 2 bases and V by 1 base; bases with no gene match: 6. From germline, CDR1 is SEHNR and CDR2 FQNEAQ (reference sequence). This CDR3 region has 17 residues. The CDR3 is CASSLGWGQGGNQPQHF. The CDR3 region has the DNA TGTGCCAGCAGCTTAGGGTGGGGACAGGGCGGCAATCAGCCCCAGCATTTT.

In regard to this clonotype: A much larger clone sits a single nucleotide away, making a read error possible. V usage is TRBV7-2 and J usage is TRBJ1-2; 9 positions match TRBD1. CDR1 is SGHTA and CDR2 is FQGNSA in the germline V gene. The CDR3 is made up of 15 amino acids. The CDR3 nucleotides are TGTGCCGGCAGCCCCAGGACAGGGGCTGACTATGGCTACACCTTC. It yields the protein CAGSPRTGADYGYTF.

This clonotype has ten or more counts. The rearrangement joins TRBV29-1 to TRBJ2-7; 8 bases agree with TRBD1. The CDR3 length is 14 residues. Germline loops: CDR1 SQVTM, CDR2 ANQGSEA. The V segment lost 6 bases and the J segment 3 bases; nucleotides outside the gene matches: 10. CDR3 sequence (DNA): TGCAGCGTATCCCGGGACAGGCAATACTACGAGCAGTACTTC. This sequence encodes CSVSRDRQYYEQYF.

This clonotype was detected ten times or more. The chain links TRBV25-1 to TRBJ2-5; 8 positions agree with TRBD1. V shed 3 bases and J 5 bases; nucleotides not matched to a gene: 11. The germline V gene has CDR1 MGHDK and CDR2 SYGVNS. The CDR3 is made up of 16 amino acids. CDR3: CASSDHQRTGRETQYF. CDR3 DNA sequence: TGTGCCAGCAGTGACCATCAACGGACAGGGCGGGAGACCCAGTACTTC.

This clonotype was detected many times. The chain is built from TRBV7-9 and TRBJ2-5, with D perhaps matching TRBD1 (6 bases). The V end was cut by 6 bases, the J end by 1 base, with 15 bases between. Germline V CDR1 and CDR2: SEHNR, FQNEAQ (reference sequence). The CDR3 has 15 residues. This chain's CDR3 is CASSPREGVQETQYF. The CDR3 bases are TGTGCCAGCAGTCCCCGCGAGGGGGTCCAAGAGACCCAGTACTTC. Full variable domain (rest looked up from reference TRBV7-9 and TRBJ2-5): DTGVSQNPRHKITKRGQNVTFRCDPISEHNRLYWYRQTLGQGPEFLTYFQNEAQLEKSRLLSDRFSAERPKGSFSTLEIQRTEQGDSAMYLCASSPREGVQETQYFGPGTRLLVL.

This clonotype was seen at least ten times. The chain combines TRBV20-1 with TRBJ1-1; D gene unclear. CDR1 is DFQATT, CDR2 SNEGSKA, per germline (reference sequence). The CDR3 runs to 13 residues. Between the trimmed V and J ends, which lost 3 bases and 3 bases, there was a span of 11 bases. Here the CDR3 DNA reads TGCAGTGCTAGCCGATTTGAGGACACTGAAGCTTTCTTT. Protein sequence: CSASRFEDTEAFF.

The chain is built from TRBV6-5 and TRBJ1-5; perhaps TRBD1 as D (5 bases). The germline V and J ends were trimmed by 0 bases and 4 bases, with 10 bases remaining between them. The CDR3 covers 15 residues. Germline V gene sequence: CDR1 MNHEY, CDR2 SVGAGI. This chain's CDR3 is CASSYSSGANQPQHF. As DNA, the CDR3 is TGTGCCAGCAGTTACTCGAGCGGGGCTAATCAGCCCCAGCATTTT.

This clonotype was counted at least ten times. The CDR3 DNA reads TGTGCCAGCAGCCGGACACCCCAAGAGACCCAGTACTTC. Translating it yields CASSRTPQETQYF. The rearrangement joins TRBV5-5 to TRBJ2-5, with D perhaps TRBD1 (5 bases). This CDR3 has 13 residues. V was shortened by 4 bases and J by 1 base, with 8 bases between the two germline ends. CDR1 is SGHKS and CDR2 is YYEKEE in the germline V gene (reference sequence).

This clonotype has ten or more counts. V usage is TRBV4-3 and J usage is TRBJ2-2; D gene uncertain. The CDR3 has 15 residues. The germline V and J ends were trimmed by 0 bases and 4 bases, with 9 bases remaining between them. Germline lookup yields CDR1 LGHNA and CDR2 YSLEER. The CDR3 sequence: CASSQDWSTTGELFF. CDR3 coding DNA: TGCGCCAGCAGCCAAGATTGGTCGACCACCGGGGAGCTGTTTTTT.

This clonotype was counted at least ten times. The chain carries TRBV29-1 and TRBJ2-3; TRBD1 matches at 11 bases. Germline CDR1 reads SQVTM; CDR2 reads ANQGSEA. V dropped 4 bases and J dropped 4; count of bases not matched to a gene: 4. This CDR3 is 14 amino acids long. The CDR3, as DNA: TGCAGCGTTGTGGGGACAGGGGGAGCAGATACGCAGTATTTT. Translation: CSVVGTGGADTQYF.

V is TRBV27 and J is TRBJ2-3; TRBD2 matches at 12 bases. J lost 4 bases, V lost 5 bases, and 4 bases had no gene match. Germline CDR1 is MNHEY and CDR2 is SMNVEV (reference sequence). This CDR3 is 15 amino acids long. The CDR3 nucleotides read TGTGCCAGCAGTCCTAGCGGGAGGGGGGCAGATACGCAGTATTTT. The encoded protein is CASSPSGRGADTQYF.

This clonotype was detected only a few times. J is TRBJ2-7 and V is TRBV12-3 or TRBV12-4; 13 positions agree with TRBD2. The CDR3 totals 19 residues. V lost 4 bases to trimming and J lost 4 bases; unmatched junction nucleotides: 16. The CDR3 region has the DNA TGTGCCAGCAGTTCCCAGACAGGGCTCGTACTAGCGGGAGGGTACGAGCAGTACTTC. This translates into CASSSQTGLVLAGGYEQYF.

The chain couples TRBV7-2 to TRBJ2-3; the D is unclear. CDR3 length: 12 residues. Trimming took 6 bases from V and 8 from J, leaving 12 bases between them. CDR1 is SGHTA, CDR2 FQGNSA, per germline. The CDR3 coding sequence is TGTGCCAGCAGGATGCCTCCGGCTACGCAGTATTTT. Protein: CASRMPPATQYF.

This clonotype occurred a few times. This chain uses TRBV11-2 with TRBJ2-7; D remains ambiguous. CDR3 size: 14 residues. Germline loops: CDR1 SGHAT, CDR2 FQNNGV. Trimming cost V 5 bases and J 0 bases, with 11 bases left between them. CDR3 sequence (DNA): TGTGCCAGCAGCAGTTGGGGTTACTCCTACGAGCAGTACTTC. This codes for CASSSWGYSYEQYF.

Many counts were recorded for this clonotype. The V and J genes are TRBV6-5 and TRBJ1-5, with 11 bases lining up with TRBD1. Germline CDR1 MNHEY, CDR2 SVGAGI. This CDR3 has 14 residues. With V trimmed by 5 bases and J by 4 bases, 1 base remained unmatched. The CDR3 is CASSRDRGNQPQHF. The CDR3 DNA reads as TGTGCCAGCAGTCGGGACAGGGGGAATCAGCCCCAGCATTTT.

This clonotype was seen a few times. The chain carries TRBV7-9 and TRBJ1-4; 8 bases are a match to TRBD1. The CDR3 length is 16 residues. J gave up 8 bases and V 5 bases, and 13 bases lay outside the gene matches. Germline-derived CDR1 and CDR2 are SEHNR and FQNEAQ (reference sequence). This CDR3 is CASSPRRTGSAEKLFF. The CDR3 DNA is TGTGCCAGCAGCCCTAGGCGGACAGGGTCTGCAGAAAAACTGTTTTTT.

This chain connects TRBV11-2 to TRBJ1-5; 10 bases are a match to TRBD1. CDR1 is SGHAT, CDR2 FQNNGV, per germline. J gave up 0 bases and V 10 bases, and 15 bases lay outside the gene matches. This CDR3 is built from 18 residues. The CDR3 bases are TGTGCCATCAGTCGACGGGACAGGGGAGACTATAGCAATCAGCCCCAGCATTTT. Its protein is CAISRRDRGDYSNQPQHF.

This clonotype was counted at least ten times. The V call is TRBV6-5, the J call TRBJ2-3; 12 bases match TRBD2. V lost 2 bases to trimming and J lost 2 bases; unmatched junction nucleotides: 11. Germline loops: CDR1 MNHEY, CDR2 SVGAGI. The CDR3 has 19 residues. The CDR3 is CASSYGGLAGGNTTDTQYF. The CDR3 coding sequence is TGTGCCAGCAGTTACGGCGGGCTAGCGGGGGGGAATACCACAGATACGCAGTATTTT.

Notes on this clonotype: This could be a read error, since a much larger clone is one nucleotide away. The V call is TRBV2, the J call TRBJ2-3; the D call may be TRBD1 or TRBD2 (5 bases each). The germline CDR1 and CDR2 sequences are SNHLY and FYNNEI. The CDR3 contains 19 residues. Here the CDR3 DNA reads TGTACCAGCAGTGCCAACCCCGGGACCTTAGCGCCTGGCACAGATACGCAGTATTTT. Translation gives CTSSANPGTLAPGTDTQYF.